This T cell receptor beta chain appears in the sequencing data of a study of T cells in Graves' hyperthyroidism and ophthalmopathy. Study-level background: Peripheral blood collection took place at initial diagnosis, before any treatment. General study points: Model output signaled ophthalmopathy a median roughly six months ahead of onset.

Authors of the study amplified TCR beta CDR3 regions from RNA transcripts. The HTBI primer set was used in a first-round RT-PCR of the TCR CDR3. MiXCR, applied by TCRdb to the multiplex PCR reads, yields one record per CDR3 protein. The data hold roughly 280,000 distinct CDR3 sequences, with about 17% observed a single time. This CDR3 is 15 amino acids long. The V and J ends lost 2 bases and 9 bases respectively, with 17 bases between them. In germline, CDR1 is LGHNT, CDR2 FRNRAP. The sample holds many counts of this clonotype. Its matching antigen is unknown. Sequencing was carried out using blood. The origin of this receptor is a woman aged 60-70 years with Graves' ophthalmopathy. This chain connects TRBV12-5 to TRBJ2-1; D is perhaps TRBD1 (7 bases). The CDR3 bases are TGTGCTAGTGGTTTGTTGGCCAGGGGGGTCGGTGAGCAGTTCTTC. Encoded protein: CASGLLARGVGEQFF.